This TCR beta chain originates from a study of cytomegalovirus exposure and HLA in healthy donors. The CDR3 is 12 amino acids. Per the germline V gene, CDR1 is SGHTA and CDR2 is FQGNSA. V dropped 1 base and J dropped 12; count of bases not matched to a gene: 2. The primer mix had 60 Vbeta and 13 Jbeta primers. Only in-frame clones appear in the TCRdb table, and some are missing; sequencing was by immunoSEQ multiplex PCR. The table shows 110,000 to 150,000 clones, with around two thirds occurring only once. This rearrangement joins TRBV7-2 to TRBJ2-3; 9 bases are shared with TRBD2. The TCR was taken from a man between 18 and 35 years old in good health and CMV-seropositive. Material for sequencing was PBMCs. The CDR3 loop reads CASSLGTSVQYF. DNA for the CDR3: TGTGCCAGCAGCTTAGGGACTAGCGTCCAGTATTTT.